The text below deals with one T cell receptor beta chain. Each participant's cohort was designated according to participant-reported clinical history. Resolution of symptoms, clearance, or two negative PCRs was present in recovered Cohort 3 donors. The sample comes from a study of blood T cell repertoires in COVID-19. Study at large: PBMCs, B-cell-depleted T cells, or T cells were the source of the cDNA or gDNA that made up the material.

Original processing notes: For nucleated cells, counts were estimated from reference gene primer amplification. Profiling relied on immunoSEQ multiplex PCR, and the TCRdb table lists in-frame clones only, not all of them. D and trimming come from the DNA, and the V and J calls and clone size come from that table. The data show about 220,000 clones, approximately 80% seen once. Trimming took 0 bases from V and 9 from J, leaving 9 bases between them. Germline V CDR1 and CDR2: LNHNV, YYDKDF (reference sequence). The CDR3 contains 14 residues. Sequencing was done on a sample of PBMCs or T cells enriched from blood (not recorded which). The gene calls are TRBV15 and TRBJ1-6; D remains unclear. This sequence originates from a woman aged 60-70 years who had recovered from COVID-19. Here the CDR3 reads CATSRDTRSSPLHF. The CDR3 coding sequence is TGTGCCACCAGCAGAGATACGAGGAGTTCACCCCTCCACTTT.